One sample yielded the 8 T cell receptor beta chains listed below, sequenced in a study of blood T cell repertoires in COVID-19. TCRdb keeps only in-frame clones here, not all; method: immunoSEQ multiplex PCR. The sample lists 300,000 to 400,000 clones; approximately 89% were seen once. Sequenced sample: peripheral blood. Receptors were obtained from a woman between 18 and 29 years old who had recovered from COVID-19.

The J gene is TRBJ2-4, the V gene TRBV4-1; 8 bases agree with TRBD2. The CDR3 is 15 residues long. The germline gives CDR1 MGHRA, CDR2 YSYEKL. The V and J ends lost 4 bases and 3 bases, in that order; junction bases with no gene match: 5. The CDR3 here is CASSRGSGDKNIQYF. DNA of the CDR3: TGCGCCAGCAGCCGGGGTAGCGGGGACAAAAACATTCAGTACTTC.

The rearrangement joins TRBV7-2 to TRBJ2-5; 7 nucleotides match TRBD2. The CDR3 sequence is 16 residues long. V was clipped by 5 bases and J by 1 base; unmatched bases: 10. Per the germline V gene, CDR1 is SGHTA and CDR2 is FQGNSA. The CDR3 here is CASSPARSGGQETQYF. CDR3 bases: TGTGCCAGCAGCCCCGCTCGTTCGGGAGGCCAAGAGACCCAGTACTTC.

J is TRBJ2-3 and V is TRBV7-2, with D possibly TRBD2 on 6 matching bases. Germline CDR1 reads SGHTA; CDR2 reads FQGNSA. This CDR3 region has 14 residues. The ends were cut back, 2 bases at V and 2 bases at J, with 8 bases in the middle. CDR3 nucleotide sequence: TGTGCCAGCAGCTTAACGGACTACACAGATACGCAGTATTTT. Protein: CASSLTDYTDTQYF.

The chain is built from TRBV19 and TRBJ1-1, with D possibly TRBD1 on 5 matching bases. Germline lookup yields CDR1 LNHDA and CDR2 SQIVND (reference sequence). This CDR3 is 14 amino acids long. Trimming took 0 bases from V and 4 from J, leaving 9 bases between them. The CDR3 coding sequence is TGTGCCAGTAGTATAGAGGGGGGTGCCACTGAAGCTTTCTTT. The encoded protein is CASSIEGGATEAFF.

The chain carries TRBV5-1 and TRBJ2-2; D is unclear. The germline V gene has CDR1 SGHRS and CDR2 YFSETQ. V was shortened by 0 bases and J by 3 bases, with 12 bases between the two germline ends. The CDR3 totals 16 residues. The CDR3 DNA reads TGCGCCAGCAGCTTGGTTGGGCCCCGAGACACCGGGGAGCTGTTTTTT. It translates to CASSLVGPRDTGELFF.

V gene TRBV29-1 combines with J gene TRBJ2-1; 7 nucleotides line up with TRBD2. In germline, CDR1 is SQVTM, CDR2 ANQGSEA. The CDR3 has 15 residues. J lost 3 bases, V lost 3 bases, and 8 bases had no gene match. The CDR3 nucleotides read TGCAGCGTTGATGGTGGGAGGGCAAACTACAATGAGCAGTTCTTC. Translating gives CSVDGGRANYNEQFF.

Worth noting for this clone: Other DNA sequences of this sample code for an identical CDR3. This chain joins TRBV9 and TRBJ1-1; no clear D. V gave up 0 bases and J gave up 1 base, with 4 bases separating them. The CDR3 runs 13 residues. Germline CDR1 is SGDLS and CDR2 is YYNGEE. The CDR3 sequence: CASSVEQNTEAFF. The CDR3 nucleotides read TGTGCCAGCAGCGTAGAACAGAACACTGAAGCTTTCTTT. Full variable domain (outside the CDR3, taken from reference TRBV9 and TRBJ1-1): DSGVTQTPKHLITATGQRVTLRCSPRSGDLSVYWYQQSLDQGLQFLIQYYNGEERAKGNILERFSAQQFPDLHSELNLSSLELGDSALYFCASSVEQNTEAFFGQGTRLTVV.

The V call is TRBV21-1, the J call TRBJ2-1; the D call of TRBD2 is as the table states it, not checked on the DNA. TRBV21-1 is described as a pseudogene. The CDR3 is 21 residues long. The CDR3: CASSKARTGTSGRSSYNEQFF. CDR3 DNA: TGTGCCAGCAGCAAAGCGCGAACTGGGACTAGCGGGAGAAGTTCCTACAATGAGCAGTTCTTC.